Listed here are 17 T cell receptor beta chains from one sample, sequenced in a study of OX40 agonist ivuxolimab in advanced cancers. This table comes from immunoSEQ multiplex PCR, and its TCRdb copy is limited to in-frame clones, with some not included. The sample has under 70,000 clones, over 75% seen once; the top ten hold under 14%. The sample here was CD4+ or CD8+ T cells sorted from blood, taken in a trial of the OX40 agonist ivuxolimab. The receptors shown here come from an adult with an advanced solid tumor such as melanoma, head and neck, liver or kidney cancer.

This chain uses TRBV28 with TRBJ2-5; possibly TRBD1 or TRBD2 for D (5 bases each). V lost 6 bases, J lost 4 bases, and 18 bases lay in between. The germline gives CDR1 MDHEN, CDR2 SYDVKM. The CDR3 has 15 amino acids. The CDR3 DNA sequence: TGTGCCAGCAGCCTCGGGACCCAGGGATCAGAGACCCAGTACTTC. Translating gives CASSLGTQGSETQYF.

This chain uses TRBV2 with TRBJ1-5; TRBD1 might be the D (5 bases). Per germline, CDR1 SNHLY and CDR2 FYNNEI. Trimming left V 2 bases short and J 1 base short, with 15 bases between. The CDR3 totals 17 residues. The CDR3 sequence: CASSESWGSGSNQPQHF. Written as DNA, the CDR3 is TGTGCCAGCAGTGAAAGTTGGGGGAGTGGGAGCAATCAGCCCCAGCATTTT.

The CDR3 bases are TGTGCCAGCGGTCGGGGGGTTCTCTATGCTGAGCAGTTCTTC. Translating it yields CASGRGVLYAEQFF. The chain joins TRBV27 to TRBJ2-1; 7 positions match TRBD2. The CDR3 has 14 residues. Trimming cost V 8 bases and J 9 bases; bases outside gene matches: 13. Germline CDR1 and CDR2: MNHEY and SMNVEV (reference sequence).

For the CDR3, the DNA is TGTGCCAGCAGCTCACGAGGGACTAGCGGGGCCTACAATGAGCAGTTCTTC. Amino acid sequence: CASSSRGTSGAYNEQFF. V is TRBV13 and J is TRBJ2-1; 13 bases align to TRBD2. The CDR3 contains 17 residues. Germline CDR1 PRHDT, CDR2 FYEKMQ (reference sequence). The J segment lost 2 bases and the V segment lost 4 bases, leaving 5 bases of the junction unmatched.

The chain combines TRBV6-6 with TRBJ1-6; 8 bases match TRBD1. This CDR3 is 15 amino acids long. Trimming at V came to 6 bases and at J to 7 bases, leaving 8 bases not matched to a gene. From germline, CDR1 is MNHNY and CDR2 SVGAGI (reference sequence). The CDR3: CASRPRDRWNSPLHF. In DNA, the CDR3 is TGTGCCAGCAGGCCCCGGGACAGGTGGAATTCACCCCTCCACTTT.

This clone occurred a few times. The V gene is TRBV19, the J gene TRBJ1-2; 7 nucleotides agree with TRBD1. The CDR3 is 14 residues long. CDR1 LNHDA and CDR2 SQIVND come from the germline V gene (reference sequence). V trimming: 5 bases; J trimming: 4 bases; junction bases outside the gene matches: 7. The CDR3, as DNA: TGTGCCAGTAGTTTAGGGGGCCACGGCTATGGCTACACCTTC. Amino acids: CASSLGGHGYGYTF.

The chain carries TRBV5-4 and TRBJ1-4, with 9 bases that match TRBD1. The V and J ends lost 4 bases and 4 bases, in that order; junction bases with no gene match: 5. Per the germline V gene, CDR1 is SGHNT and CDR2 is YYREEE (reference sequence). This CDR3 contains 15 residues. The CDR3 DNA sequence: TGTGCCAGCAGCCCGGGGACAGGGATTAATGAAAAACTGTTTTTT. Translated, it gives CASSPGTGINEKLFF.

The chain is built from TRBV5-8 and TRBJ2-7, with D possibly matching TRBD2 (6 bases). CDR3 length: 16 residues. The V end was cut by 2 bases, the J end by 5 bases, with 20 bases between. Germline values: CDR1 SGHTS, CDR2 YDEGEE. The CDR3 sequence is CASSLRRGTGGDEQYF. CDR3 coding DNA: TGTGCCAGCAGCTTAAGACGAGGTACGGGCGGGGACGAGCAGTACTTC.

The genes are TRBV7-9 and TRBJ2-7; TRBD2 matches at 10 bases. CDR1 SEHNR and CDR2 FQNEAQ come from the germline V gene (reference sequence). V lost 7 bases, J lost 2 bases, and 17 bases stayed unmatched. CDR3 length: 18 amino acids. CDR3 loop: CASTSRGAGGVTPYEQYF. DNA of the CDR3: TGTGCCAGCACATCCAGGGGAGCGGGGGGGGTTACCCCCTACGAGCAGTACTTC.

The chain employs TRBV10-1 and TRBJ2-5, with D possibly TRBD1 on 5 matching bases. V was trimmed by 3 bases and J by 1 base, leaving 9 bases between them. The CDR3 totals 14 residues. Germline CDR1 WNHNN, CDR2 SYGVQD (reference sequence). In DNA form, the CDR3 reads TGCGCCAGCAGTGAAACAGGCGGCCAAGAGACCCAGTACTTC. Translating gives CASSETGGQETQYF.

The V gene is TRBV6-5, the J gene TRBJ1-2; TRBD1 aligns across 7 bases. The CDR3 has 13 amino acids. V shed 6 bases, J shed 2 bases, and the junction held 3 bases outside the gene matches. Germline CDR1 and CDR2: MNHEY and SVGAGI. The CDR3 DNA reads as TGTGCCAGCAGCCGAGGGGGCAACTATGGCTACACCTTC. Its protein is CASSRGGNYGYTF.

For the CDR3, the DNA is TGTGCCAGTATGGGACAGGTGGGCGAAAAACTGTTTTTT. Protein: CASMGQVGEKLFF. This sequence joins TRBV19 and TRBJ1-4; 8 positions agree with TRBD1. The trim removed 7 bases at V and 8 bases at J, leaving 6 bases unmatched. The CDR3 is made up of 13 amino acids. Germline lookup yields CDR1 LNHDA and CDR2 SQIVND (reference sequence).

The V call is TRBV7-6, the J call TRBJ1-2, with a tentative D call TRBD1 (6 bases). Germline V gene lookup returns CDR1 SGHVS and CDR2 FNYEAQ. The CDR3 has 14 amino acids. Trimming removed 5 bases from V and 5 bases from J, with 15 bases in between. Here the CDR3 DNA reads TGTGCCAGCAGCCTACAACAGGGTCTATATGGCTACACCTTC. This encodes CASSLQQGLYGYTF.

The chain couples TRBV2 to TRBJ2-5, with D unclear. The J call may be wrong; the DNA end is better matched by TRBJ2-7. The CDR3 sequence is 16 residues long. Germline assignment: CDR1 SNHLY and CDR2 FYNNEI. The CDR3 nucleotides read TGTGCCAGCAGTGAGACATTCCGATCCGCCTCCTACGAGCAGTACTTC. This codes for CASSETFRSASYEQYF.

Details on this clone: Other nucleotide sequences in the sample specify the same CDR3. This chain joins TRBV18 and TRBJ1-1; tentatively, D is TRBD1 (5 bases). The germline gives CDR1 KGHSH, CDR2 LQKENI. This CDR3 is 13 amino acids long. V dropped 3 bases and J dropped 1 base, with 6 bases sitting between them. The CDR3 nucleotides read TGTGCCAGCTCACCCGGACAGAACACTGAAGCTTTCTTT. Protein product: CASSPGQNTEAFF.

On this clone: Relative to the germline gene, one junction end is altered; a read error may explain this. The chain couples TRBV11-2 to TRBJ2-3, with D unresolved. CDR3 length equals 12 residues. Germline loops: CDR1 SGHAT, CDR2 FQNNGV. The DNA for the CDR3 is TGTGCCAGCAGCTTTTTGAGGCTGGGTCCCCGTTTT. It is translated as CASSFLRLGPRF.

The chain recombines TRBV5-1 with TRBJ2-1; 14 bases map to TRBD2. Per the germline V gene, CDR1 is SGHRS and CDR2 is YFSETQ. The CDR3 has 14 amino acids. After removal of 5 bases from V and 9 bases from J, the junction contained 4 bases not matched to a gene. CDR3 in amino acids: CASSSTSGGVEQFF. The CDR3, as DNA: TGCGCCAGCAGTTCGACTAGCGGGGGGGTTGAGCAGTTCTTC.